This T cell receptor beta chain comes out of a study of blood T cell repertoires in COVID-19. Study information: The United States, Italy and Spain provided the acute and convalescent COVID-19 samples. From T cells, B-cell-depleted T cells, or PBMCs came the material, which was cDNA or gDNA.

In the authors' methods: How many nucleated cells were present was estimated from reference gene primer amplification. TCRdb's table, derived via immunoSEQ multiplex PCR, lists solely in-frame clones and lacks some. D and trimming come from the DNA, and the V and J calls and clone size come from that table. This table has 150,000 to 180,000 clones, about three quarters appearing once. The CDR3 length is 14 residues. This clonotype was sampled from an elderly man with acute or convalescent COVID-19. The sequencing sample was made of peripheral blood. The chain uses TRBV12-2 and TRBJ1-6; TRBD1 is the table's D call, not checked against the DNA. TRBV12-2 is marked as a pseudogene. CDR3 loop: CASRSGQLLSPLHF. In nucleotides, the CDR3 is TGTGCAAGTCGCTCGGGACAGCTCCTTTCACCCCTCCACTTT.